This is a list of T cell receptor beta chains from one sample in a study of T-cell reconstitution after alpha-beta-depleted transplantation in children. TCRdb passed the PCR reads through MiXCR, listing each CDR3 protein once. The sample lists 580,000 or so distinct CDR3 sequences, 23% seen once, with roughly 13% in the top ten. Here the sequenced sample was PBMCs, mostly from graft donor cells, taken 360 days after TCRalphabeta/CD19-depleted stem cell transplant. These receptors all come from a boy in the first two years of life who had a stem cell transplant for acute myeloid leukemia, so the T cells may come from the graft donor. CDR3s include the opening cysteine and the closing phenylalanine or tryptophan. D genes are given only for firm matches. Where a row states a size, it is once, few, many or the class of an expanded clone; other rows omit it.

>TRBV20-1|TRBJ2-1|TRBD2|many
TGCAGTGCTAGAATACTAGCGGGGGCCGACAATGAGCAGTTCTTC
CSARILAGADNEQFF
>TRBV20-1|TRBJ2-5|NA|NA
TGCAGTGCTAGAGATAAGAAGCGGGCAGGGGGCCAAGAGACCCAGTACTTC
CSARDKKRAGGQETQYF
>TRBV5-6|TRBJ2-1|NA|few
TGTGCCAGCAGCTTGGGAGGGGCGGGGACCGCCAATGAGCAGTTCTTC
CASSLGGAGTANEQFF
>TRBV12-3/TRBV12-4|TRBJ2-7|NA|NA
TGTGCCAGCAGTCGTGAGGCGGGGGCTTACGAGCAGTACTTC
CASSREAGAYEQYF
>TRBV6-5|TRBJ2-1|NA|few
TGTGCCAGCAGTTACAGACAGCCGATCTTTGACAATGAGCAGTTCTTC
CASSYRQPIFDNEQFF
>TRBV18|TRBJ2-3|TRBD1|few
TGTGCCAGCTCACCTGACAGGGGGCTTAGAGATACGCAGTATTTT
CASSPDRGLRDTQYF
>TRBV6-4|TRBJ1-1|NA|NA
TGTGCCATCTGTTTAAGCAGGAGCCATTTCTTT
CAICLSRSHFF
>TRBV6-1|TRBJ1-4|TRBD1|NA
TGTGCCAGCAAAGAATGGTCGGACAGGGAGAATGAAAAACTGTTTTTT
CASKEWSDRENEKLFF
>TRBV29-1|TRBJ1-1|NA|few
TGCAGCGTTGCGCTGGGTCGGGACACTGAAGCTTTCTTT
CSVALGRDTEAFF
>TRBV5-1|TRBJ2-2|NA|many
TGCGCCAGCAGCTTGACCACGGTGGGGGCGACAGGCACCGGGGAGCTGTTTTTT
CASSLTTVGATGTGELFF
>TRBV15|TRBJ2-3|TRBD2|many
TGTGCCACCAGCCCGATGGGCGGGGGAGATACGCAGTATTTT
CATSPMGGGDTQYF
>TRBV20-1|TRBJ1-2|NA|few
TGCAGTGTCTCAGGAGGGGCCGAAAACTATGGCTACACCTTC
CSVSGGAENYGYTF
>TRBV4-3|TRBJ1-2|NA|NA
TGCGCCAGCAGCCAAGAGGGGGCTCACTATGGCTACACCTTC
CASSQEGAHYGYTF
>TRBV6-1|TRBJ1-6|TRBD1|NA
TGTGCCAGCAGTGAGTACGGGACAGCGTCACCCCTCCACTTT
CASSEYGTASPLHF
>TRBV5-8|TRBJ1-6|NA|many
TGTGCCAGCAGCTTGACAGATTGGAATAATTCACCCCTCCACTTT
CASSLTDWNNSPLHF
>TRBV29-1|TRBJ2-3|NA|many
TGCAGCGTTGAGTATTCGTATTTT
CSVEYSYF
>TRBV29-1|TRBJ1-2|NA|many
TGCAGCGTCCCTAGGGGTTATGGCTACACCTTC
CSVPRGYGYTF
>TRBV27|TRBJ2-1|NA|NA
TGTGCCAGCAGTTTAGCTATTGGGGTAGAAGGGTTCTTC
CASSLAIGVEGFF
>TRBV20-1|TRBJ2-2|NA|few
TGCAGTGCTAGAGGCTCGACAGCCGGGGAGCTGTTTTTT
CSARGSTAGELFF
>TRBV20-1|TRBJ1-4|NA|NA
TGCAGTGCTAGAAGGACAGCCGGACTCGCAACTAATGAAAAACTGTTTTTT
CSARRTAGLATNEKLFF
>TRBV6-2/TRBV6-3|TRBJ1-3|NA|few
TGTGCCAGCAGTTACTCCGACAACACAGGAAACACCATATATTTT
CASSYSDNTGNTIYF
>TRBV20-1|TRBJ2-7|TRBD1|NA
TGCAGTGCTAAACCAACAGGGGCCTACGAGCAGTACTTC
CSAKPTGAYEQYF
>TRBV6-5|TRBJ2-5|NA|NA
TGTGCCAGCAGTTACCTTTGGGGGGACGGGACCCAGTACTTC
CASSYLWGDGTQYF
>TRBV9|TRBJ2-2|NA|many
TGTGCCAGCAGCGCCCTTGGGCCGATGGGACCCGGGGAGCTGTTTTTT
CASSALGPMGPGELFF
>TRBV4-1|TRBJ2-1|NA|few
TGCGCCAGCAGCCAACCCTTAAGAGGCAGGGAGAATTCGAAGTTCTTC
CASSQPLRGRENSKFF
>TRBV20-1|TRBJ2-7|NA|few
TGCAGTGCCGTGGGGGGTGACAGGAACTACGAGCAGTACTTC
CSAVGGDRNYEQYF
>TRBV5-5|TRBJ1-3|NA|NA
TGTGCCAGCAGCTTGTTATCAGAGGCTTCCTCTGGAAACACCATATATTTT
CASSLLSEASSGNTIYF
>TRBV27|TRBJ1-2|NA|many
TGTGCCAGCAGTCCACAGCGGGCTTATGGCTACACCTTC
CASSPQRAYGYTF
>TRBV20-1|TRBJ1-6|TRBD1|few
TGCAGTGCTAGAGATGTCAGGGGGAGTTCACCCCTCCACTTT
CSARDVRGSSPLHF
>TRBV12-3/TRBV12-4|TRBJ2-2|TRBD1|NA
TGTGCCAGCAGTCCCGGACAGGGTCGTGGCACCGGGGAGCTGTTTTTT
CASSPGQGRGTGELFF
>TRBV12-3/TRBV12-4|TRBJ2-2|NA|NA
TGTGCCAGCAACCTACAGGGACAGAACACCGGGGAGCTGTTTTTT
CASNLQGQNTGELFF
>TRBV20-1|TRBJ1-4|NA|NA
TGCAGTGCTAGGGCATCTGGTGAAAAACTGTTTTTT
CSARASGEKLFF
>TRBV20-1|TRBJ2-5|NA|few
TGCAGTGCCACCGAGGCGGGGTTAGAGACCCAGTACTTC
CSATEAGLETQYF
>TRBV20-1|TRBJ2-2|TRBD2|many
TGCAGTGCTGTAGCGGGGGGGAACACCGGGGAGCTGTTTTTT
CSAVAGGNTGELFF
>TRBV20-1|TRBJ2-3|TRBD2|NA
TGCAGTGCTAGAGATCGCACGGGGGGGTTCGGTACGCAGTATTTT
CSARDRTGGFGTQYF
>TRBV2|TRBJ2-1|NA|many
TGTGCCAGCTATAGGGGAGACGAGCAGTTCTTC
CASYRGDEQFF
>TRBV3-1|TRBJ2-1|TRBD1|NA
TGTGCCAGCAGCCCTCCGGGACAGGTCTACAATGAGCAGTTCTTC
CASSPPGQVYNEQFF
>TRBV6-5|TRBJ1-1|TRBD1|few
TGTGCCAGCAGTCCGACAGGGAAGACTGAAGCTTTCTTT
CASSPTGKTEAFF
>TRBV29-1|TRBJ2-7|NA|NA
TGCAGCTTTCGGGACACCCGCTCCTACGAGCAGTACTTC
CSFRDTRSYEQYF
>TRBV20-1|TRBJ1-4|NA|once
TGCAGTGCCCTTAGTCCGGCAGGGCCTAATGAAAAACTGTTTTTT
CSALSPAGPNEKLFF
>TRBV7-2|TRBJ2-3|NA|few
TGTGCCAGCAGCTCTCAGGGGCCTAGCACAGATACGCAGTATTTT
CASSSQGPSTDTQYF
>TRBV10-3|TRBJ1-2|TRBD1|NA
TGTGCCATCAGTGAGTCGTTGACAGGGGATGGCTACACCTTC
CAISESLTGDGYTF
>TRBV5-5|TRBJ2-3|NA|NA
TGTGCCAGCAGCGCTTCCTTGGAATTTGACGCTTATGGGCAGTATTTT
CASSASLEFDAYGQYF
>TRBV12-3/TRBV12-4|TRBJ2-1|TRBD2|many
TGTGCCAGCAGTTTAACCGGACTAGCCAATGAGCAGTTCTTC
CASSLTGLANEQFF
>TRBV3-1|TRBJ2-2|TRBD1|many
TGTGCCAGCGTGGGACAGGGAAAAGACACCGGGGAGCTGTTTTTT
CASVGQGKDTGELFF
>TRBV29-1|TRBJ2-5|NA|NA
TGCAGCGTTGCTGGCGGACCCCAAGAGACCCAGTACTTC
CSVAGGPQETQYF